A selection of T cell receptor beta chains follows, all from one sample in a study of identical twins. MiXCR was run by TCRdb on the 5' RACE reads, yielding one entry per CDR3 protein. The sample lists 400,000 to 500,000 distinct CDR3 sequences, approximately 17% occurring once. The sample consisted of naive T cells sorted from blood. These receptors were collected from a man aged 50-60 years in good health. Both conserved end residues are part of each CDR3. The order of the fields is CDR3 DNA, CDR3 protein, V gene, clone size, D gene, J gene. A D gene is named only where the DNA matches it firmly. Clone sizes are given selectively: once, few, many, or a class where the clone is expanded.

TGTGCCAGCAGCTGGAGGGGACCCCTCTTCAATGAGCAGTTCTTC CASSWRGPLFNEQFF TRBV7-8 few - TRBJ2-1
TGCGCCAGCAGCGCGGACAGGGAGAAAAACGAGCAGTACTTC CASSADREKNEQYF TRBV5-1 few TRBD1 TRBJ2-7
TGTGCCAGCAGCAGGACTAGCGGGAGTTGGGATGAGCAGTTCTTC CASSRTSGSWDEQFF TRBV7-2 many TRBD2 TRBJ2-1
TGCAGTGCTAGAGATTCGGTGCGGAAGAGCTCCTACAATGAGCAGTTCTTC CSARDSVRKSSYNEQFF TRBV20-1 - - TRBJ2-1
TGTGCCACTTTACCTGCGTACAGGGACCACACCGGGGAGCTGTTTTTT CATLPAYRDHTGELFF TRBV6-1 few - TRBJ2-2
TGTGCCAGCAGCTTAGTTCCCACCGGTGAGCAGTTCTTC CASSLVPTGEQFF TRBV11-1 - - TRBJ2-1
TGTGCCAGCAGTTTTCAGCGGGGGAGGACAGATACGCAGTATTTT CASSFQRGRTDTQYF TRBV12-3/TRBV12-4 few TRBD2 TRBJ2-3
TGTGCCAGCAGTTCGGCAGCCACTGAAGCTTTCTTT CASSSAATEAFF TRBV28 - - TRBJ1-1
TGCAGTGCTAGCATGGGGAACGAGCAGTACTTC CSASMGNEQYF TRBV20-1 many - TRBJ2-7
TGCAGCGTTGAGGGGGGCTCCGGCGAGCAGTACTTC CSVEGGSGEQYF TRBV29-1 many - TRBJ2-7
TGTGCCATCAGTGAGAGAGGGACTGGGTATGGCTACACCTTC CAISERGTGYGYTF TRBV10-3 few - TRBJ1-2
TGTGCCAGCCAAGGTTCGGTTCGGGAGGGCTCCTACGAGCAGTACTTC CASQGSVREGSYEQYF TRBV27 many TRBD2 TRBJ2-7
TGTGCCAGCAGCGCATGGGACAGCTCTGGAAACACCATATATTTT CASSAWDSSGNTIYF TRBV9 few TRBD1 TRBJ1-3
TGCGCCAGCAGCCAGGGGACAGGGGGGGGGGAGACCCAGTACTTC CASSQGTGGGETQYF TRBV4-3 many TRBD1 TRBJ2-5
TGCGCCAGCAGCCTCCTAGCGAGACCTAGCACAGATACGCAGTATTTT CASSLLARPSTDTQYF TRBV5-1 few - TRBJ2-3
TGTGCCAGCAGCCTCATAGCGGGGGGCCCAGATACGCAGTATTTT CASSLIAGGPDTQYF TRBV11-2 - TRBD2 TRBJ2-3
TGTGCCAGCAGACCAATTATGTCCGACCAAGAGACCCAGTACTTC CASRPIMSDQETQYF TRBV27 few - TRBJ2-5
TGTGCCAGCAGTGAACCGTGGACTAGCGGGTACACCGGGGAGCTGTTTTTT CASSEPWTSGYTGELFF TRBV6-1 - TRBD2 TRBJ2-2
TGTGCCAGCAGCTTAGGTGGGACTGTAACTGAAGCTTTCTTT CASSLGGTVTEAFF TRBV7-8 many - TRBJ1-1
TGTGCCATCAGCAAGGGGGCCCTGGGCAGGGGAGGAACAGATACGCAGTATTTT CAISKGALGRGGTDTQYF TRBV10-3 once - TRBJ2-3
TGTGCCAGCAGTTACGGGCGTGGGACGGTCTATGGCTACACCTTC CASSYGRGTVYGYTF TRBV6-5 many - TRBJ1-2
TGTGCCAGCAGTTACTTGCGCCAGGGGGCTGGGGCCAACGTCCTGACTTTC CASSYLRQGAGANVLTF TRBV6-5 - TRBD1 TRBJ2-6
TGCGCCAGCAGCTTGGGCGGTTCCAGAGACAATGAGCAGTTCTTC CASSLGGSRDNEQFF TRBV5-1 few - TRBJ2-1
TGTGCCAGCAGCTTGGCGTATGACAGGGGGCTTTCGCTGAACACTGAAGCTTTCTTT CASSLAYDRGLSLNTEAFF TRBV5-6 few TRBD1 TRBJ1-1
TGCAGTGTCCCGACTAGCGGGAGTGTCGGGGAGCTGTTTTTT CSVPTSGSVGELFF TRBV20-1 - TRBD2 TRBJ2-2
TGTGCCATCAGTGAGTCGTTTAGCAATCAGCCCCAGCATTTT CAISESFSNQPQHF TRBV10-3 few - TRBJ1-5
TGCAGTGCTAAGAAGCAGGGGGCAACTAATGAAAAACTGTTTTTT CSAKKQGATNEKLFF TRBV20-1 few TRBD1 TRBJ1-4
TGTGCCAGCAGTTACTCGAGTCCTAGCGGGAGTTTTGGCTCCTACGAGCAGTACTTC CASSYSSPSGSFGSYEQYF TRBV6-5 - TRBD2 TRBJ2-7
TGTGCCAGCTCACCGGGGGGGGCGCGGCACATTTACGAGCAGTACTTC CASSPGGARHIYEQYF TRBV18 few - TRBJ2-7
TGCAGCGTTGATCGCGGGCCATACAATGAGCAGTTCTTC CSVDRGPYNEQFF TRBV29-1 many - TRBJ2-1
TGTGCCAGCAGCGTGACACCTGGAAACACCATATATTTT CASSVTPGNTIYF TRBV11-1 - - TRBJ1-3
TGTGCCAGCAGCCCTTACGGGAACTATGGCTACACCTTC CASSPYGNYGYTF TRBV6-1 few - TRBJ1-2
TGTGCCAGCAGTTACGAGGGGGCCGGTTCACCCCTCCACTTT CASSYEGAGSPLHF TRBV6-5 - TRBD1 TRBJ1-6
TGTGCCACCAGTGATTTGGGGACTAGCGGGAGTGAGACCCAGTACTTC CATSDLGTSGSETQYF TRBV24-1 few TRBD2 TRBJ2-5
TGTGCCACCACGGGTCCAATCGGGGAGACCCAGTACTTC CATTGPIGETQYF TRBV24-1 - - TRBJ2-5
TGCAGCGTTGTGACAGACCTTAATGAAAAACTGTTTTTT CSVVTDLNEKLFF TRBV29-1 few - TRBJ1-4
TGTGCCAGCAGCCGTCTGGCGGTGAGCTCCTACAATGAGCAGTTCTTC CASSRLAVSSYNEQFF TRBV3-1 - - TRBJ2-1
TGCAGCGTTGAGCTCCTAGCGGGGAACATTCAGTACTTC CSVELLAGNIQYF TRBV29-1 many TRBD2 TRBJ2-4
TGTGCCATCAGTGAAGGCAGGCGACAAGAGACCCAGTACTTC CAISEGRRQETQYF TRBV10-3 - - TRBJ2-5
TGTGCCAGCAGCCATAGAAAGGGAGTCGGGACCACCTCTGGGGCCAACGTCCTGACTTTC CASSHRKGVGTTSGANVLTF TRBV4-2 few - TRBJ2-6
TGTGCCATCAGTGGGGATGTTAATCAGCCCCAGCATTTT CAISGDVNQPQHF TRBV10-3 many - TRBJ1-5
TGTGCCAGCAGGCGCGACAGGGGCGACACCGGGGAGCTGTTTTTT CASRRDRGDTGELFF TRBV6-2/TRBV6-3 many TRBD1 TRBJ2-2
TGTGCCAGCTCACCATCGGACGGGAATAGGGCCCACGAGCAGTACTTC CASSPSDGNRAHEQYF TRBV18 - - TRBJ2-7
TGTGCCAGCAGTTTCCAGGGACTCCGCAGCTACGAGCAGTACTTC CASSFQGLRSYEQYF TRBV28 - - TRBJ2-7
TGTGCCACCAGCGCGGGACAGGGTCCCCAAGAGACCCAGTACTTC CATSAGQGPQETQYF TRBV15 few TRBD1 TRBJ2-5
TGCAGTGCCCCCCCCAGGGGCCAGCAGAACACCGGGGAGCTGTTTTTT CSAPPRGQQNTGELFF TRBV20-1 - - TRBJ2-2
TGTGCCAGCAGTTTATCGGGGGCAGGGTCCGGGGAGCTGTTTTTT CASSLSGAGSGELFF TRBV27 - - TRBJ2-2
TGCGCCAGCAGCTTGGTGGGATTCTCCTACGAGCAGTACTTC CASSLVGFSYEQYF TRBV5-1 many - TRBJ2-7
TGTGCCAGCAGCCGAGTTACAGGGTCAAATCAGCCCCAGCATTTT CASSRVTGSNQPQHF TRBV4-2 few - TRBJ1-5
TGCGCCAGCAGCTTGGACAGTTCCACCGGGGAGCTGTTTTTT CASSLDSSTGELFF TRBV5-1 - - TRBJ2-2
TGTGCCAGCAGTTTCAGGGATCGTCAGCCCCAGCATTTT CASSFRDRQPQHF TRBV27 few - TRBJ1-5
TGTGCCAGCAGCCACCAAGGACAGGTGTGGGCCTACGAGCAGTACTTC CASSHQGQVWAYEQYF TRBV4-2 - TRBD1 TRBJ2-7
TGCGCCAGCAGCCAGGACTCACCGGGACAGGGCGTTGGAAACACCATATATTTT CASSQDSPGQGVGNTIYF TRBV4-3 - TRBD1 TRBJ1-3
TGTGCCAGCAGCTTACAAATGGACACCTACTCCTACGAGCAGTACTTC CASSLQMDTYSYEQYF TRBV7-8 - - TRBJ2-7
TGCGCCAGCAGCCAAGCCCGGGGCACTGAAGCTTTCTTT CASSQARGTEAFF TRBV4-3 - - TRBJ1-1